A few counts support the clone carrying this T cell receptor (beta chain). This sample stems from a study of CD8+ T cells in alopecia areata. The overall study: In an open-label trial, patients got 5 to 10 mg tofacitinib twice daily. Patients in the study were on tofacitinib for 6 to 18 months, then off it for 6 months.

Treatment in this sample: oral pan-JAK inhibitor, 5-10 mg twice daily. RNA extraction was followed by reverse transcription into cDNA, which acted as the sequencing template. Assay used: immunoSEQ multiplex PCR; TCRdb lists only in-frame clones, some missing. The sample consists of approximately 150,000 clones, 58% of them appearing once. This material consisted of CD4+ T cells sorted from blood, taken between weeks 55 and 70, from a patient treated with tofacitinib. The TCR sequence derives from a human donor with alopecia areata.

The CDR3 DNA sequence: TGCAGCGCCAACAGGGGATCTAACCACGAGCAGTACTTC. The encoded protein is CSANRGSNHEQYF. The genes are TRBV29-1 and TRBJ2-7; 7 bases agree with TRBD1. Trimming took 7 bases from V and 5 from J; bases not matched to a gene: 11. Germline CDR1 is SQVTM and CDR2 is ANQGSEA. This CDR3 has 13 amino acids.